A single sample gave rise to the 28 T cell receptor beta chains below, sequenced in a study of shared clonotypes between healthy human individuals (dated by TCRdb to the early 2020s). Libraries were made using the immunoSEQ multiplex PCR assay. What TCRdb holds here is the immuneACCESS table cut down to in-frame rearrangements. Part of the clones is not present; checked against another copy, under half of the missing clones reflect an unresolved V gene, and the others are unexplained. This sample gives millions of clones in total; just over 90% of them show up just once. In total, the top ten clones hold under 0.45% of the sample. Material for sequencing was naive CD4+ T cells from PBMCs. Explained via the paper, the cell subset or site label denotes: CD45RA+ positively selected. The receptor source for this set is a man younger than 35 in good health. Some clones in this sample may be carry-over from other donors' samples.

This chain links TRBV19 with TRBJ1-3, with TRBD1 as a possible D gene (5 bases). CDR3 size: 16 residues. Germline values: CDR1 LNHDA, CDR2 SQIVND (reference sequence). Deletions cut 5 bases from V and 4 bases from J, with 18 bases between. The DNA for the CDR3 is TGTGCCAGTAGTCGGGGGAAGTCGACGGGCGGAAACACCATATATTTT. This gives the protein CASSRGKSTGGNTIYF.

Remarks on this clone: This sample also contains other DNA sequences that code for the same CDR3. The V call is TRBV6-1, the J call TRBJ1-3; possibly TRBD1 for D (6 bases). The CDR3 sequence is 14 residues long. The V end was cut by 4 bases, the J end by 0 bases, with 7 bases between. Germline V gene lookup returns CDR1 MNHNS and CDR2 SASEGT. The CDR3 loop is CASSAQGSGNTIYF. CDR3 sequence (DNA): TGTGCCAGCAGTGCACAGGGCTCTGGAAACACCATATATTTT.

The chain recombines TRBV18 with TRBJ2-2, with 7 positions matching TRBD2. Per the germline V gene, CDR1 is KGHSH and CDR2 is LQKENI. J was trimmed by 4 bases and V by 3 bases; bases with no gene match: 23. This CDR3 comprises 21 residues. CDR3 in amino acids: CASSPRDPTEGSSGATGELFF. The CDR3 DNA reads TGTGCCAGCTCACCGCGAGACCCCACGGAAGGTTCTAGCGGAGCCACCGGGGAGCTGTTTTTT. The entire variable domain, with the rest obtained from reference TRBV18 and TRBJ2-2, is as follows: NAGVMQNPRHLVRRRGQEARLRCSPMKGHSHVYWYRQLPEEGLKFMVYLQKENIIDESGMPKERFSAEFPKEGPSILRIQQVVRGDSAAYFCASSPRDPTEGSSGATGELFFGEGSRLTVL.

With regard to this clone: Different DNA sequences within this sample yield the same CDR3. The chain has TRBV5-1 and TRBJ2-3; D remains unclear. V lost 4 bases and J 0 bases, leaving 3 bases between the germline ends. The germline V gene has CDR1 SGHRS and CDR2 YFSETQ. The CDR3 is made up of 12 amino acids. CDR3 nucleotides: TGCGCCAGCAGCAGTAGCACAGATACGCAGTATTTT. Translated: CASSSSTDTQYF. The variable domain in full, with the rest retrieved from reference TRBV5-1 and TRBJ2-3, is KAGVTQTPRYLIKTRGQQVTLSCSPISGHRSVSWYQQTPGQGLQFLFEYFSETQRNKGNFPGRFSGRQFSNSRSEMNVSTLELGDSALYLCASSSSTDTQYFGPGTRLTVL.

The chain is built from TRBV5-6 and TRBJ2-3; either TRBD1 or TRBD2 may fit D (5 bases each). This CDR3 is 15 amino acids long. Trimming removed 1 base at V and 0 bases at J, with 9 bases between. Germline V lookup: CDR1 SGHDT, CDR2 YYEEEE. The CDR3 spells CASSLKGTSTDTQYF. CDR3 in DNA: TGTGCCAGCAGCTTGAAGGGGACCAGCACAGATACGCAGTATTTT.

This chain links TRBV21-1 with TRBJ2-1; TRBD2 reflects the table's D call only, with no check against the DNA. TRBV21-1 counts as a pseudogene. This CDR3 has 16 residues. The CDR3 is CASSKGRGFVYNEQFF. In nucleotides, the CDR3 is TGTGCCAGCAGCAAAGGGAGAGGGTTCGTCTACAATGAGCAGTTCTTC.

The CDR3 protein is CASSRIGTREEPQHF. CDR3 sequence (DNA): TGCGCCAGCAGCCGAATTGGGACTAGGGAGGAACCCCAGCATTTT. The gene calls are TRBV5-1 and TRBJ1-5, with D perhaps matching TRBD1 (5 bases). This CDR3 spans 15 amino acids. Germline lookup yields CDR1 SGHRS and CDR2 YFSETQ. V was trimmed by 4 bases and J by 10 bases, leaving 21 bases between them.

The genes are TRBV29-1 and TRBJ2-7; TRBD1 matches 8 bases. After removal of 5 bases from V and 0 bases from J, the junction contained 3 bases not matched to a gene. CDR3 length equals 13 residues. The germline V gene has CDR1 SQVTM and CDR2 ANQGSEA. Written as DNA, the CDR3 is TGCAGCGTTCGCAGGGGGCCCTCCTACGAGCAGTACTTC. Translation gives CSVRRGPSYEQYF.

V is TRBV9 and J is TRBJ1-4; D is undetermined. Trimming took 3 bases from V and 8 from J, leaving 11 bases between them. The CDR3 is 13 residues long. CDR1 is SGDLS, CDR2 YYNGEE, per germline. The CDR3 spells CASSAAVGEKLFF. CDR3 DNA sequence: TGTGCCAGCAGCGCCGCGGTGGGGGAAAAACTGTTTTTT. Full variable domain (remainder filled in from reference TRBV9 and TRBJ1-4): DSGVTQTPKHLITATGQRVTLRCSPRSGDLSVYWYQQSLDQGLQFLIQYYNGEERAKGNILERFSAQQFPDLHSELNLSSLELGDSALYFCASSAAVGEKLFFGSGTQLSVL.

This sequence joins TRBV12-5 and TRBJ2-7; possible D gene TRBD2, 7 bases. The CDR3 runs to 11 residues. The germline V gene has CDR1 LGHNT and CDR2 FRNRAP. CDR3 amino acids: CLGGASHEQYF. The CDR3 bases are TGTTTAGGGGGGGCTAGCCACGAGCAGTACTTC.

The V gene is TRBV2, the J gene TRBJ1-1, with 8 bases lining up with TRBD1. Germline CDR1 and CDR2: SNHLY and FYNNEI. This CDR3 has 13 residues. The V segment lost 8 bases and the J segment 0 bases; nucleotides outside the gene matches: 2. The CDR3 protein is CASDRGMNTEAFF. Here the CDR3 DNA reads TGTGCCAGCGACAGGGGAATGAACACTGAAGCTTTCTTT.

The V and J genes are TRBV28 and TRBJ2-7; TRBD1 aligns across 8 bases. Trimming cost V 5 bases and J 5 bases; bases outside gene matches: 14. The CDR3 runs 16 residues. CDR1 and CDR2 from the germline V gene are MDHEN and SYDVKM. The DNA for the CDR3 is TGTGCCAGCAGTCCGCAGGGGGCGCCGGGTGGCAACGAGCAGTACTTC. Translated: CASSPQGAPGGNEQYF. Drawing the rest from reference TRBV28 and TRBJ2-7, the complete variable domain is DVKVTQSSRYLVKRTGEKVFLECVQDMDHENMFWYRQDPGLGLRLIYFSYDVKMKEKGDIPEGYSVSREKKERFSLILESASTNQTSMYLCASSPQGAPGGNEQYFGPGTRLTVT.

The rearrangement links TRBV19 to TRBJ2-7; 15 bases map to TRBD2. CDR1 is LNHDA and CDR2 is SQIVND in the germline V gene (reference sequence). CDR3 length: 16 amino acids. V was pared by 4 bases and J by 2 bases, with 3 bases of the junction left unmatched. DNA of the CDR3: TGTGCCAGTAGTAGCGGACTAGCGGGAGGGCCCTACGAGCAGTACTTC. This encodes CASSSGLAGGPYEQYF.

The chain combines TRBV19 with TRBJ2-1; 7 nucleotides line up with TRBD2. CDR3 size: 14 residues. J was trimmed by 4 bases and V by 4 bases; bases with no gene match: 4. Germline CDR1 LNHDA, CDR2 SQIVND (reference sequence). The CDR3 region has the DNA TGTGCCAGTAGTAGGCTAGCGGATTACAATGAGCAGTTCTTC. It is translated as CASSRLADYNEQFF.

This rearrangement joins TRBV2 to TRBJ2-7; possible D gene TRBD1, 6 bases. Germline CDR1 and CDR2: SNHLY and FYNNEI. V lost 5 bases and J lost 9, with 11 bases in between. This CDR3 has 11 amino acids. CDR3 nucleotide sequence: TGTGCCAGCAGTACAGGGTTTGGGCAGTACTTC. It specifies CASSTGFGQYF.

The chain couples TRBV27 to TRBJ2-7; possible D gene TRBD2, 6 bases. The germline V gene encodes CDR1 MNHEY and CDR2 SMNVEV (reference sequence). The ends were cut back, 5 bases at V and 4 bases at J, with 18 bases in the middle. The CDR3 runs to 15 residues. DNA for the CDR3: TGTGCCAGCAGTGCCCTTGGGACGGGGAGGTACGAGCAGTACTTC. Translation: CASSALGTGRYEQYF.

This chain connects TRBV9 to TRBJ1-4, with 7 bases fitting TRBD1. Germline lookup yields CDR1 SGDLS and CDR2 YYNGEE. CDR3 size: 17 residues. J was trimmed by 6 bases and V by 4 bases; bases with no gene match: 15. In DNA form, the CDR3 reads TGTGCCAGCAGCCCATTACTGACACAGGGGAAGTATGAAAAACTGTTTTTT. It codes for CASSPLLTQGKYEKLFF.

The genes are TRBV5-8 and TRBJ1-5; a possible D gene is TRBD1 (6 bases). Trimming removed 0 bases from V and 0 bases from J, with 10 bases in between. Per the germline V gene, CDR1 is SGHTS and CDR2 is YDEGEE. This CDR3 contains 16 residues. The CDR3: CASSLVGHSSNQPQHF. CDR3 DNA sequence: TGTGCCAGCAGCTTGGTGGGACACTCTAGCAATCAGCCCCAGCATTTT.

As for this clone: Other DNA variants within this sample encode the same CDR3. V and J are TRBV10-3 and TRBJ2-7; no clear D gene. V was trimmed by 6 bases and J by 6 bases, leaving 9 bases between them. CDR3 length: 11 residues. Germline CDR1 is ENHRY and CDR2 is SYGVKD. The CDR3 DNA reads TGTGCCATCAGCGGTGCAGGCGAGCAGTACTTC. Its translation: CAISGAGEQYF.

This chain joins TRBV6-5 and TRBJ2-5; no clear D. V was trimmed by 8 bases and J by 2 bases, leaving 12 bases between them. CDR1 and CDR2 (germline): MNHEY, SVGAGI. CDR3 length: 13 amino acids. CDR3: CASWERSQETQYF. The CDR3 DNA reads TGTGCCAGCTGGGAAAGGAGTCAAGAGACCCAGTACTTC.

V and J are TRBV28 and TRBJ2-1, with a tentative D call TRBD2 (6 bases). V lost 4 bases, J lost 9 bases, and 10 bases lay in between. Per the germline V gene, CDR1 is MDHEN and CDR2 is SYDVKM. The CDR3 has 12 residues. In DNA form, the CDR3 reads TGTGCCAGCAGTTCGCCGGGACTTGAGCAGTTCTTC. Protein: CASSSPGLEQFF.

V gene TRBV7-8 combines with J gene TRBJ1-1; D unresolved. The CDR3 runs 12 residues. Germline lookup yields CDR1 SGHVS and CDR2 FQNEAQ. The V end was cut by 2 bases, the J end by 1 base, with 2 bases between. In DNA, the CDR3 is TGTGCCAGCAGCTTACAGAACACTGAAGCTTTCTTT. Translated: CASSLQNTEAFF.

This chain links TRBV28 with TRBJ2-7; D gene ambiguous. V was pared by 2 bases and J by 6 bases, with 8 bases between. The CDR3 is 12 amino acids. Per the germline V gene, CDR1 is MDHEN and CDR2 is SYDVKM. The CDR3 bases are TGTGCCAGCAGTTTAAGGTTTTTCGAGCAGTACTTC. Translation: CASSLRFFEQYF.

V usage is TRBV28 and J usage is TRBJ1-2, with 8 bases lining up with TRBD1. Germline lookup yields CDR1 MDHEN and CDR2 SYDVKM. This CDR3 is 13 amino acids long. V shed 8 bases and J 3 bases; nucleotides not matched to a gene: 5. CDR3 amino acids: CASSGGADYGYTF. The DNA of the CDR3 is TGTGCCAGCTCAGGGGGCGCGGACTATGGCTACACCTTC.

This chain joins TRBV7-3 and TRBJ2-6; D is undetermined. V shed 3 bases and J shed 0 bases, with 3 bases lying between them. This CDR3 is 14 amino acids long. The V gene's germline CDR1 is SGHTA and CDR2 FQGTGA. CDR3 nucleotide sequence: TGTGCCAGCAGCTTCGACTCTGGGGCCAACGTCCTGACTTTC. It codes for CASSFDSGANVLTF. The full variable domain, its missing parts supplied by reference TRBV7-3 and TRBJ2-6, is GAGVSQTPSNKVTEKGKYVELRCDPISGHTALYWYRQSLGQGPEFLIYFQGTGAADDSGLPNDRFFAVRPEGSVSTLKIQRTERGDSAVYLCASSFDSGANVLTFGAGSRLTVL.

Note on this clone: The same CDR3 arises from other DNA sequences in this sample as well. The rearrangement links TRBV14 to TRBJ2-7; 11 bases line up with TRBD2. This CDR3 region has 15 residues. The germline CDR1 and CDR2 sequences are SGHDN and FVKESK. Unmatched junction bases numbered 4, after V lost 4 bases and J lost 2 bases. In nucleotides, the CDR3 is TGTGCCAGCAGCCGGCTAGCGGGAGGCCCCTACGAGCAGTACTTC. This gives the protein CASSRLAGGPYEQYF.

This clone was detected once. This chain joins TRBV27 and TRBJ2-2; a weak D match, TRBD2 (5 bases). CDR1 and CDR2 (germline): MNHEY, SMNVEV (reference sequence). This CDR3 contains 17 residues. Trimming left V 7 bases short and J 6 bases short, with 24 bases between. The CDR3 region is CASTPGWGVGVAGELFF. The CDR3 bases are TGTGCCAGCACCCCTGGGTGGGGAGTTGGGGTGGCCGGGGAGCTGTTTTTT.

This clone is a singleton in its sample. V is TRBV10-3 and J is TRBJ1-1; 8 nucleotides agree with TRBD1. J gave up 4 bases and V 4 bases, and 8 bases lay outside the gene matches. Looked up from germline, CDR1 is ENHRY and CDR2 is SYGVKD. This CDR3 comprises 15 residues. CDR3 bases: TGTGCCATCAGTGGGCAAACCACAGGGGGCACTGAAGCTTTCTTT. Translating it yields CAISGQTTGGTEAFF.